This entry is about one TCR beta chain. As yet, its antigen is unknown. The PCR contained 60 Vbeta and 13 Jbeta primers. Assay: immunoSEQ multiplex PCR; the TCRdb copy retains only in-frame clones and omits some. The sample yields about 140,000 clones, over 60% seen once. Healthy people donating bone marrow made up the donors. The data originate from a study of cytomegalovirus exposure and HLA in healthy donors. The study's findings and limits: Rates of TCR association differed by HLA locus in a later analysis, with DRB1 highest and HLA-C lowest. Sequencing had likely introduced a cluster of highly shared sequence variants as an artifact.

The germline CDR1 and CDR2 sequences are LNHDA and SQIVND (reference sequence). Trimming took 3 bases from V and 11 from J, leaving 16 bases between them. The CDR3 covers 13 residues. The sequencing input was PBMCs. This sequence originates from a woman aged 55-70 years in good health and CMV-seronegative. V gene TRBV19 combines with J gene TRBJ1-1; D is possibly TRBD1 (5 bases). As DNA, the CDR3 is TGTGCCAGTAGTATCCCAGGGAATAGGGGTGCTTTCTTT. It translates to CASSIPGNRGAFF.